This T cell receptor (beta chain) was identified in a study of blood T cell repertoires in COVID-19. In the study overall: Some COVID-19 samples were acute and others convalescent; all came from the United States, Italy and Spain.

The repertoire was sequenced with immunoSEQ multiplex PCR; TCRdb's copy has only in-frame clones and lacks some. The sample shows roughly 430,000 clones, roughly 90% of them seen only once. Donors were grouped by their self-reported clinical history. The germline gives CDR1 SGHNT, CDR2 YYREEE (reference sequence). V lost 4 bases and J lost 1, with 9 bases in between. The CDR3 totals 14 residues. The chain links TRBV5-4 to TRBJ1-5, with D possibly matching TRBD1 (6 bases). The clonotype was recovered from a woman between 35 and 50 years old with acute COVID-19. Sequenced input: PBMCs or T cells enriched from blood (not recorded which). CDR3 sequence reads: CASSQDRSNQPQHF. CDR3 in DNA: TGTGCCAGCAGCCAGGACAGAAGCAATCAGCCCCAGCATTTT.